These T cell receptor beta chains were read from a single sample in a study of CD8+CD57+ T cells in acquired aplastic anemia. Each CDR3 protein is one row after TCRdb ran MiXCR on the reads. Found here are 200,000 or so distinct CDR3 sequences, 55% to 70% of them singletons; the top ten hold 35% to 55%. The material sequenced was sorted CD4+, CD8+, or CD8+CD57+ T cells (not recorded which) from PBMCs. These receptors were collected from a human donor with severe aplastic anemia or a healthy control (not recorded which). Each CDR3 is given without its conserved first and last residue. Each record gives: V gene, D gene, CDR3 protein. The D gene is left open where the match is weak.

TRBV20-1 | - | SARTVTYEQY
TRBV15 | - | ATSGHSYNEQF
TRBV2 | - | ASSLGRGTGELF
TRBV29-1 | - | SVVSLGRLITEAF
TRBV12-3/TRBV12-4 | - | ASSLRQALETQY
TRBV6-6 | - | ASMGTGELF
TRBV11-2 | - | ASSLGTVSNQPQH
TRBV14 | TRBD2 | ASSRLAGALKETQY
TRBV20-1 | - | SARDNYEAF
TRBV7-9 | - | ASSLAEGDVSLYEQY
TRBV5-1 | - | ASSLGGSSPLH
TRBV11-2 | TRBD1 | ASSSWQGAVETQY
TRBV9 | TRBD1 | ASSMDRGNTEAF
TRBV29-1 | - | SVQGIEGAF
TRBV5-1 | TRBD2 | ASSWPRLASNTGELF
TRBV20-1 | TRBD2 | SARGLAGGSEQY
TRBV12-3/TRBV12-4 | - | ASSLKDRLDQPQH
TRBV20-1 | - | SAYGIYEQY
TRBV10-1 | - | ASSPAGRYEQY
TRBV9 | - | ACSVEDLADTQY
TRBV7-3 | - | ASSFVGPHSNQPQH
TRBV20-1 | TRBD1 | SARTGETEAF
TRBV9 | TRBD1 | ASSVEGQGTGELF
TRBV2 | - | ASSERAGDTQY
TRBV25-1 | - | ASSANRASGNTIY
TRBV15 | - | ATSRVLYSPLH
TRBV7-2 | TRBD1 | ASSADRGQTEAF
TRBV10-3 | TRBD1 | AIARGLEQY
TRBV20-1 | - | SASTGSNQPQH
TRBV10-3 | - | AISDDRLTGGYT
TRBV10-3 | - | AISGTNQETQY
TRBV10-3 | TRBD2 | AIRGLAGGSPGELF
TRBV30 | - | AWSVLGHEQF
TRBV7-9 | - | ASSLRDPSYEQY
TRBV5-1 | - | ASSLFNPTETQY
TRBV20-1 | - | SARPTRVFNYGYT
TRBV14 | - | ASSQVTAQEPSYEQY
TRBV12-3/TRBV12-4 | TRBD1 | ASSDPPGQGSETQY
TRBV24-1 | TRBD2 | ATSDSGTRGKTQY
TRBV24-1 | - | ATSDSTDVEQF